Presented here are 27 T cell receptor beta chains from one specimen sequenced in a study of blood T cell repertoires in COVID-19 (dated by TCRdb to 2019 to 2021). Library construction relied on the immunoSEQ multiplex PCR assay. Held by TCRdb, this immuneACCESS table contains in-frame sequences only and omits some clones. Under half of the omission traces to an unresolved V gene where checked; the cause of the rest is unknown. A total of about 63,000 clones appear in this sample, 87% of them only once. The ten largest clones represent roughly 19% of the sample. Sequencing used peripheral blood. These receptor sequences come from a woman at least 80 years old with acute or convalescent COVID-19.

The CDR3 here is CASSISSLSGNTIYF. The CDR3, as DNA: TGTGCCAGTAGTATCAGTTCTCTCTCTGGAAACACCATATATTTT. The chain has TRBV19 and TRBJ1-3, with D uncertain. Trimming took 3 bases from V and 0 from J, leaving 9 bases between them. Germline loops: CDR1 LNHDA, CDR2 SQIVND (reference sequence). The CDR3 is 15 amino acids.

The gene calls are TRBV5-1 and TRBJ2-2; the match to TRBD2 covers 11 bases. The J segment lost 4 bases and the V segment lost 2 bases, leaving 4 bases of the junction unmatched. CDR3 length: 16 amino acids. Per the germline V gene, CDR1 is SGHRS and CDR2 is YFSETQ. DNA of the CDR3: TGCGCCAGCAGCTTAATAGCGGGGGGGCCCACCGGGGAGCTGTTTTTT. The encoded protein is CASSLIAGGPTGELFF.

The CDR3 DNA is TGTGCCAGCAGTGCGACTAGCGGGGGAATCACAGATACGCAGTATTTT. Its translation: CASSATSGGITDTQYF. The V gene is TRBV6-4, the J gene TRBJ2-3; 12 positions agree with TRBD2. CDR1 and CDR2 (germline): MRHNA, SNTAGT. The CDR3 length is 16 residues. Unmatched junction bases numbered 4, after V lost 4 bases and J lost 2 bases.

The gene calls are TRBV15 and TRBJ2-2; tentative D call: TRBD1 (7 bases). In germline, CDR1 is LNHNV, CDR2 YYDKDF (reference sequence). This CDR3 is 15 amino acids long. The germline V and J ends were trimmed by 1 base and 4 bases, with 10 bases remaining between them. The CDR3 nucleotides read TGTGCCACCAGCAGAGGTCAGGGGGGCACCGGGGAGCTGTTTTTT. Its translation: CATSRGQGGTGELFF.

The rearrangement uses TRBV19 and TRBJ2-6; D gene ambiguous. The V end lost 0 bases, the J end lost 4 bases, and 7 bases lay between the germline ends. Germline-derived CDR1 and CDR2 are LNHDA and SQIVND (reference sequence). This CDR3 contains 15 residues. The CDR3 DNA sequence: TGTGCCAGTAGTATAGACGGGTCGGGGGCCAACGTCCTGACTTTC. It yields the protein CASSIDGSGANVLTF.

The chain links TRBV24-1 to TRBJ2-5; 7 bases are a match to TRBD2. The CDR3 spans 14 residues. Trimming cost V 4 bases and J 4 bases; bases outside gene matches: 5. Germline V gene lookup returns CDR1 KGHDR and CDR2 SFDVKD. The CDR3 region has the DNA TGTGCCACCAGTGACCCCACGGGGGGAGAGACCCAGTACTTC. It specifies CATSDPTGGETQYF.

The chain is built from TRBV28 and TRBJ2-3; 14 nucleotides match TRBD2. The CDR3 sequence is 21 residues long. CDR1 is MDHEN and CDR2 is SYDVKM in the germline V gene. Trimming took 5 bases from V and 2 from J; bases not matched to a gene: 18. The CDR3 DNA follows: TGTGCCAGCAGTACGACCGGGACTAGCGGGAGAGAGGTTTGGACCACAGATACGCAGTATTTT. Encoded protein: CASSTTGTSGREVWTTDTQYF.

The rearrangement uses TRBV9 and TRBJ2-7; TRBD1 matches at 8 bases. CDR3 length equals 15 residues. Germline V lookup: CDR1 SGDLS, CDR2 YYNGEE. V lost 0 bases and J lost 7; bases outside the gene matches: 9. This CDR3 is CASSVGRTGSWEQYF. CDR3 nucleotide sequence: TGTGCCAGCAGCGTAGGGAGGACAGGGTCTTGGGAGCAGTACTTC. The full variable domain, with the rest looked up from reference TRBV9 and TRBJ2-7, is DSGVTQTPKHLITATGQRVTLRCSPRSGDLSVYWYQQSLDQGLQFLIQYYNGEERAKGNILERFSAQQFPDLHSELNLSSLELGDSALYFCASSVGRTGSWEQYFGPGTRLTVT.

This chain links TRBV28 with TRBJ1-4, with D possibly matching TRBD1 (5 bases). The germline CDR1 and CDR2 sequences are MDHEN and SYDVKM. V was cut by 2 bases and J by 7 bases, with 8 bases left in between. The CDR3 contains 13 residues. CDR3 nucleotides: TGTGCCAGCAGTTTAGGGGGGAGTGAAAAACTGTTTTTT. It translates to CASSLGGSEKLFF.

This chain joins TRBV28 and TRBJ1-1; perhaps TRBD1 as D (5 bases). The germline V gene has CDR1 MDHEN and CDR2 SYDVKM. V was shortened by 8 bases and J by 4 bases, with 14 bases between the two germline ends. The CDR3 loop spans 13 amino acids. For the CDR3, the DNA is TGTGCCAGCGTACGCGGGGGTTCCACTGAAGCTTTCTTT. Encoded protein: CASVRGGSTEAFF.

This chain links TRBV24-1 with TRBJ2-7, with D possibly matching TRBD1 (9 bases). The germline V gene has CDR1 KGHDR and CDR2 SFDVKD. V shed 4 bases and J shed 10 bases, with 28 bases lying between them. The CDR3 consists of 17 residues. The CDR3 protein is CATSENRGRSGRVEQYF. The DNA for the CDR3 is TGTGCCACCAGTGAAAACAGGGGGCGAAGCGGGAGAGTCGAACAGTACTTC.

V gene TRBV21-1 combines with J gene TRBJ2-2; TRBD2 is the table's D call and was not checked against the DNA. TRBV21-1 is annotated as a pseudogene. The CDR3 has 14 residues. As DNA, the CDR3 is TGTGCCAGCAGCAACATAGAGAACACCGGGGAGCTGTTTTTT. It is translated as CASSNIENTGELFF.

This clone was seen a few times. This sequence joins TRBV25-1 and TRBJ1-2; 7 nucleotides line up with TRBD1. The CDR3 is made up of 14 amino acids. CDR1 MGHDK and CDR2 SYGVNS come from the germline V gene. The J segment lost 7 bases and the V segment lost 2 bases, leaving 7 bases of the junction unmatched. CDR3 region: CASSERGTGAGYTF. CDR3 nucleotides: TGTGCCAGCAGTGAACGAGGCACAGGGGCTGGCTACACCTTC.

V is TRBV2 and J is TRBJ1-6, with 9 bases fitting TRBD1. In germline, CDR1 is SNHLY, CDR2 FYNNEI. With V trimmed by 4 bases and J by 10 bases, 8 bases remained unmatched. The CDR3 sequence is 15 residues long. The CDR3 nucleotides are TGTGCCAGCAGTGCCGGACAGGGGTCCGGATCACCCCTCCACTTT. This encodes CASSAGQGSGSPLHF.

The chain links TRBV24-1 to TRBJ1-2; 7 nucleotides match TRBD1. V shed 4 bases, J shed 5 bases, and the junction held 9 bases outside the gene matches. This CDR3 contains 15 residues. In germline, CDR1 is KGHDR, CDR2 SFDVKD. The CDR3 region is CATSDPGDSLYGYTF. In nucleotides, the CDR3 is TGTGCCACCAGTGACCCAGGGGACAGCTTATATGGCTACACCTTC.

The chain is built from TRBV28 and TRBJ1-5; no clear D gene. The CDR3 has 14 amino acids. V lost 5 bases to trimming and J lost 3 bases, with 11 bases between them. Germline CDR1 MDHEN, CDR2 SYDVKM. CDR3 region: CASSGSIINQPQHF. The CDR3 region has the DNA TGTGCCAGCAGTGGCAGTATAATCAATCAGCCCCAGCATTTT. Together with reference TRBV28 and TRBJ1-5, the CDR3 gives the full variable domain: DVKVTQSSRYLVKRTGEKVFLECVQDMDHENMFWYRQDPGLGLRLIYFSYDVKMKEKGDIPEGYSVSREKKERFSLILESASTNQTSMYLCASSGSIINQPQHFGDGTRLSIL.

This clone was counted a few times. The chain uses TRBV27 and TRBJ2-7; D is unresolved. V was shortened by 4 bases and J by 1 base, with 8 bases between the two germline ends. Germline lookup yields CDR1 MNHEY and CDR2 SMNVEV (reference sequence). The CDR3 spans 13 residues. This chain's CDR3 is CASSSLGSYEQYF. The CDR3 DNA sequence: TGTGCCAGCAGTTCTCTCGGTTCCTACGAGCAGTACTTC.

The chain has TRBV19 and TRBJ2-3, with 7 bases lining up with TRBD2. This CDR3 has 17 amino acids. V dropped 0 bases and J dropped 3; count of bases not matched to a gene: 9. The germline gives CDR1 LNHDA, CDR2 SQIVND (reference sequence). CDR3 sequence: CASSIDLQREGTDTQYF. In nucleotides, the CDR3 is TGTGCCAGTAGTATAGATCTTCAGCGGGAAGGTACAGATACGCAGTATTTT.

The chain recombines TRBV19 with TRBJ1-1, with 7 bases lining up with TRBD1. The CDR3 extends over 13 amino acids. CDR1 LNHDA and CDR2 SQIVND come from the germline V gene (reference sequence). J lost 5 bases, V lost 5 bases, and 5 bases had no gene match. The DNA of the CDR3 is TGTGCCAGTAGTTTTAACAGGGGAACTGAAGCTTTCTTT. As protein: CASSFNRGTEAFF.

This sequence joins TRBV5-6 and TRBJ2-5; possible D gene TRBD2, 5 bases. CDR1 is SGHDT, CDR2 YYEEEE, per germline. This CDR3 has 17 amino acids. Trimming pared 0 bases from V and 9 bases from J, leaving 24 bases between. CDR3 nucleotides: TGTGCCAGCAGCTTGGGAGCCGAAATCGTAGGCTTCGGGGCCCAGTACTTC. Amino acids: CASSLGAEIVGFGAQYF.

The genes are TRBV13 and TRBJ2-3; 10 nucleotides agree with TRBD2. The CDR3 consists of 18 residues. Per germline, CDR1 PRHDT and CDR2 FYEKMQ (reference sequence). Losses at the gene ends were 6 bases for V and 0 bases for J; bases not matched to a gene: 12. CDR3 bases: TGTGCCAGCAGTACGGGGGTGGCTAGCGGGAGTAGCACAGATACGCAGTATTTT. This sequence encodes CASSTGVASGSSTDTQYF.

The genes are TRBV3-1 (or the pseudogene TRBV3-2) and TRBJ1-1; D unclear. Germline V gene sequence: CDR1 LGHDT, CDR2 YNNKEL (reference sequence). CDR3 length: 15 residues. Trimming took 4 bases from V and 3 from J, leaving 15 bases between them. CDR3 protein: CASSPRAGSDTEAFF. CDR3 sequence (DNA): TGTGCCAGCAGCCCACGAGCCGGGAGCGACACTGAAGCTTTCTTT.

The V gene is TRBV7-9, the J gene TRBJ1-1; no clear D. The CDR3 has 12 residues. V lost 1 base and J 11 bases, leaving 11 bases between the germline ends. Germline V gene data show CDR1 as SEHNR and CDR2 as FQNEAQ (reference sequence). CDR3 bases: TGTGCCAGCAGCTTAGAAGCAGGTGCGGCTTTCTTT. It codes for CASSLEAGAAFF.

As DNA, the CDR3 is TGCGCCAGCAGCCAAGGACAACATACGCAGTATTTT. Translating it yields CASSQGQHTQYF. The gene calls are TRBV4-1 and TRBJ2-3; D ambiguous. The CDR3 consists of 12 residues. Germline assignment: CDR1 MGHRA and CDR2 YSYEKL. Trimming stripped 1 base from V and 7 bases from J, with 6 bases between.

The V gene is TRBV25-1, the J gene TRBJ2-3; 8 bases align to TRBD2. The CDR3 length is 15 residues. In germline, CDR1 is MGHDK, CDR2 SYGVNS. Trimming removed 1 base from V and 6 bases from J; junction bases left unmatched: 6. The CDR3 DNA reads as TGTGCCAGCAGTGAATCGGTAGCGGGGAGGGATACGCAGTATTTT. It encodes CASSESVAGRDTQYF.

V is TRBV15 and J is TRBJ2-1; TRBD1 is a possible D gene (6 bases). CDR1 and CDR2 (germline): LNHNV, YYDKDF (reference sequence). Between the trimmed V and J ends, which lost 0 bases and 8 bases, there was a span of 20 bases. The CDR3 contains 17 residues. CDR3 coding DNA: TGTGCCACCAGCAGAGATACAGGGTTCTTGGGCTCCTATGAGCAGTTCTTC. Translating it yields CATSRDTGFLGSYEQFF.

J is TRBJ2-2 and V is TRBV7-9; D unresolved. This CDR3 is 13 amino acids long. Per the germline V gene, CDR1 is SEHNR and CDR2 is FQNEAQ (reference sequence). V gave up 4 bases and J gave up 6 bases, with 9 bases separating them. The CDR3 reads CASSSTPSGELFF. The CDR3 nucleotides are TGTGCCAGCAGCTCGACACCATCCGGGGAGCTGTTTTTT.